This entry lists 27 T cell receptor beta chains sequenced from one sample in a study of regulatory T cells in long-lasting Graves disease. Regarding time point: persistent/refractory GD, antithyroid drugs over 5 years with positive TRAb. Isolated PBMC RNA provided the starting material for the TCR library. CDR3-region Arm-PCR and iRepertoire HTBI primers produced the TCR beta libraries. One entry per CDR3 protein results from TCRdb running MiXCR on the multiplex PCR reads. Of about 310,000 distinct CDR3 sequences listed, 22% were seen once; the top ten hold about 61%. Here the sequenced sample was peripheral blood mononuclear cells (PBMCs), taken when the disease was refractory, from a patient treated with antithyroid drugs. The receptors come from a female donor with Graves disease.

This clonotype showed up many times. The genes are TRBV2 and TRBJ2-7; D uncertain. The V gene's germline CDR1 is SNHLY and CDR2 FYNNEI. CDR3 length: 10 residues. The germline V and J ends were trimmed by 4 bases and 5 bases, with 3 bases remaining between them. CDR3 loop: CASSAHEQYF. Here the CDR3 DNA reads TGTGCCAGCAGTGCCCACGAGCAGTACTTC.

The CDR3 bases are TGCGCCAGCAGCCAAGGGGCCGGGCAGACCTCCATATATTTT. This translates into CASSQGAGQTSIYF. The chain uses TRBV4-1 and TRBJ1-3; no firm D call. CDR3 length: 14 residues. Trimming left V 1 base short and J 11 bases short, with 15 bases between. Germline values: CDR1 MGHRA, CDR2 YSYEKL.

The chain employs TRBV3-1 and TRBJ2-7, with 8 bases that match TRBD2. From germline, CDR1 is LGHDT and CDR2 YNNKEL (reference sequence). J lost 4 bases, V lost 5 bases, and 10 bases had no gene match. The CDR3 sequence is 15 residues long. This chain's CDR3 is CASSSGSGIGYEQYF. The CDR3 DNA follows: TGTGCCAGCAGCTCCGGTAGCGGGATCGGGTACGAGCAGTACTTC.

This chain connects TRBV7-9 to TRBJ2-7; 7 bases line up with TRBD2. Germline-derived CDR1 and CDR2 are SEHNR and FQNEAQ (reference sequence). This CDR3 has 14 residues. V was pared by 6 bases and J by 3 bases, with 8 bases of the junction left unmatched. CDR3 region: CASRPGGGDYEQYF. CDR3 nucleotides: TGTGCCAGCAGACCCGGGGGAGGGGACTACGAGCAGTACTTC. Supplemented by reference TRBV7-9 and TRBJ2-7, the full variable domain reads DTGVSQNPRHKITKRGQNVTFRCDPISEHNRLYWYRQTLGQGPEFLTYFQNEAQLEKSRLLSDRFSAERPKGSFSTLEIQRTEQGDSAMYLCASRPGGGDYEQYFGPGTRLTVT.

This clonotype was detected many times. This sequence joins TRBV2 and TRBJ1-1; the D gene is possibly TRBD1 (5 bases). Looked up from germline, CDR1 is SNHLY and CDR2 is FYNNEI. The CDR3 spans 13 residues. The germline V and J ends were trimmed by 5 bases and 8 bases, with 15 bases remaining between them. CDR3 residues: CASSFGAGEEAFF. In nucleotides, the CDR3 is TGTGCCAGCAGTTTTGGGGCAGGTGAAGAAGCTTTCTTT. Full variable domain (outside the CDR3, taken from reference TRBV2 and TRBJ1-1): EPEVTQTPSHQVTQMGQEVILRCVPISNHLYFYWYRQILGQKVEFLVSFYNNEISEKSEIFDDQFSVERPDGSNFTLKIRSTKLEDSAMYFCASSFGAGEEAFFGQGTRLTVV.

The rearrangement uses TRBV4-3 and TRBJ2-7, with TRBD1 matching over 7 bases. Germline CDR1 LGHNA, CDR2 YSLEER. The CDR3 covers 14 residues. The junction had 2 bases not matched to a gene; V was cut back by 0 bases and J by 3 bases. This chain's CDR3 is CASSQDQGDYEQYF. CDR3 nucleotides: TGCGCCAGCAGCCAAGATCAGGGGGACTACGAGCAGTACTTC.

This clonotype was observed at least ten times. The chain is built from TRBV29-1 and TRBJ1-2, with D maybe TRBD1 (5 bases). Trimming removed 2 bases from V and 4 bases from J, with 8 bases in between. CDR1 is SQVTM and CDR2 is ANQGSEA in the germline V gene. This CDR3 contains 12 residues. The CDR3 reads CSVEMGPYGYTF. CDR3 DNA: TGCAGCGTTGAAATGGGACCCTATGGCTACACCTTC.

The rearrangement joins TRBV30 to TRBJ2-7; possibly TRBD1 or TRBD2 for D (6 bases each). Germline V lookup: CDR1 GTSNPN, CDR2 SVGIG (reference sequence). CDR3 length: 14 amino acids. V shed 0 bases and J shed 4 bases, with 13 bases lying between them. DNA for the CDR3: TGTGCCTGGAGTGTTACGGGGGCTGGGTACGAGCAGTACTTC. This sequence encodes CAWSVTGAGYEQYF.

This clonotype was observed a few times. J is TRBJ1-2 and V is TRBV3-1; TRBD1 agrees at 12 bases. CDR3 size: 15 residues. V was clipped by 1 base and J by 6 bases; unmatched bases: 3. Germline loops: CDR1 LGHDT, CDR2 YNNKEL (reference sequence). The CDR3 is CASSQGWDRGHGYTF. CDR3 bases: TGTGCCAGCAGCCAAGGGTGGGACAGGGGGCATGGCTACACCTTC.

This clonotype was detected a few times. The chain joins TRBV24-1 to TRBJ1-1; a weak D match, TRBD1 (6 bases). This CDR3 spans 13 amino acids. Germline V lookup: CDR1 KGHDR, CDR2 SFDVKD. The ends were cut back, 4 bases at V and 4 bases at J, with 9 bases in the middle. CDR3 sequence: CATSELGGTEAFF. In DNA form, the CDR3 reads TGTGCCACCAGTGAGTTAGGGGGCACTGAAGCTTTCTTT.

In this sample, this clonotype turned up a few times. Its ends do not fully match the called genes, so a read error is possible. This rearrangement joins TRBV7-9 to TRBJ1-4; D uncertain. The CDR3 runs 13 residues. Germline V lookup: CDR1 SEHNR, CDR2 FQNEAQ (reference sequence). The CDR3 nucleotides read TGTGCCAGCAGGTTAGAAGAGAATGAAGAACTGTTTTTT. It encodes CASRLEENEELFF.

CDR3 protein: CASSSTATSGNTIYF. DNA of the CDR3: TGTGCCAGCAGCTCGACCGCGACTTCTGGAAACACCATATATTTT. This chain joins TRBV13 and TRBJ1-3; D not resolved. V was shortened by 4 bases and J by 1 base, with 11 bases between the two germline ends. The CDR3 has 15 residues. Per the germline V gene, CDR1 is PRHDT and CDR2 is FYEKMQ (reference sequence).

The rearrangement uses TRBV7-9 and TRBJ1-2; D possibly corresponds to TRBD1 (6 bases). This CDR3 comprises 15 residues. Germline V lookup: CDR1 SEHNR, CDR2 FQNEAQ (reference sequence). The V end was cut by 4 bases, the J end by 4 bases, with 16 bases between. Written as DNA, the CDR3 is TGTGCCAGCAGCTCAGAGACAGGCAGCTTCTATGGCTACACCTTC. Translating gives CASSSETGSFYGYTF.

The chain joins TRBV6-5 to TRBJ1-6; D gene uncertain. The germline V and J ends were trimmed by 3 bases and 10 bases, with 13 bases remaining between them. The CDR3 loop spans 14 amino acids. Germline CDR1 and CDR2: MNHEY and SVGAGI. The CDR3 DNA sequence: TGTGCCAGCAGTTATAACAGAGATCAGTCACCCCTCCACTTT. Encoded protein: CASSYNRDQSPLHF.

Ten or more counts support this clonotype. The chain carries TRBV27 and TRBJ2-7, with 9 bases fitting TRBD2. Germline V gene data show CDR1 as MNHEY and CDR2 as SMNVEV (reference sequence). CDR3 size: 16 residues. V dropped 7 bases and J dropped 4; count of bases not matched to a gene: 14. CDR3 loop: CASKKRGSGRFYEQYF. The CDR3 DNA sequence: TGTGCCAGCAAAAAAAGGGGGAGCGGGAGGTTTTACGAGCAGTACTTC.

The CDR3 nucleotides read TGTGCCAGCTCACCATACCAGGGCTCGGGAGAAAAACTGTTTTTT. Translation: CASSPYQGSGEKLFF. The chain is built from TRBV18 and TRBJ1-4, with a tentative D call TRBD1 (5 bases). Germline CDR1 KGHSH, CDR2 LQKENI. This CDR3 has 15 residues. Trimming removed 2 bases from V and 8 bases from J, with 15 bases in between.

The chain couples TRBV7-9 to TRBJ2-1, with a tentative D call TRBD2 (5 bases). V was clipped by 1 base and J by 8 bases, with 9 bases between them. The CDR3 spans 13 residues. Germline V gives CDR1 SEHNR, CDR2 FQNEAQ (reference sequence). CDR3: CASSLGGRDEQFF. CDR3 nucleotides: TGTGCCAGCAGCTTAGGAGGGCGGGATGAGCAGTTCTTC.

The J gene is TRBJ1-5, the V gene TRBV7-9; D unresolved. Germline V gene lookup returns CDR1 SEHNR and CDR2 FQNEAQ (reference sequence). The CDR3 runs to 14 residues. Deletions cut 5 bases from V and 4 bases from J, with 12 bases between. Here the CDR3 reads CASSLTEVNQPQHF. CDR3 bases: TGTGCCAGCAGCCTCACCGAGGTAAATCAGCCCCAGCATTTT.

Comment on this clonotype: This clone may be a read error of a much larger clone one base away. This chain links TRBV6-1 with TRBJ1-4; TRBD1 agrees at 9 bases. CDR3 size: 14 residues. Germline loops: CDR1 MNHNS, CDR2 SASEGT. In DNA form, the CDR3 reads TGTGCCAGCAAGAAACAGGGGGCTTGGGAAAAACTGCTTTTT. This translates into CASKKQGAWEKLLF.

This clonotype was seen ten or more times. The CDR3 here is CASSLSGPIQETQYF. CDR3 nucleotides: TGTGCCAGCAGCTTAAGCGGGCCAATACAAGAGACCCAGTACTTC. The V and J genes are TRBV7-9 and TRBJ2-5, with D tentatively TRBD2 (6 bases). The CDR3 is 15 residues long. The germline V gene encodes CDR1 SEHNR and CDR2 FQNEAQ (reference sequence). V was clipped by 2 bases and J by 2 bases, with 12 bases between them.

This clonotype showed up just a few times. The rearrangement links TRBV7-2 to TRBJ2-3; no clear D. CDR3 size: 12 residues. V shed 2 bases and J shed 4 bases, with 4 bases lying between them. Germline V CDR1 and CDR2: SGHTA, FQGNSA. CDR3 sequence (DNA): TGTGCCAGCAGCTTAATGTCAGATACGCAGTATTTT. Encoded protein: CASSLMSDTQYF.

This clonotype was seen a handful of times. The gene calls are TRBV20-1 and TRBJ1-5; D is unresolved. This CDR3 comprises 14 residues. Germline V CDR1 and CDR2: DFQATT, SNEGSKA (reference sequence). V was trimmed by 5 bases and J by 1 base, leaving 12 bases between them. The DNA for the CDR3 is TGCAGTGCTCCCATCCAGGAGAGCAATCAGCCCCAGCATTTT. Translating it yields CSAPIQESNQPQHF.

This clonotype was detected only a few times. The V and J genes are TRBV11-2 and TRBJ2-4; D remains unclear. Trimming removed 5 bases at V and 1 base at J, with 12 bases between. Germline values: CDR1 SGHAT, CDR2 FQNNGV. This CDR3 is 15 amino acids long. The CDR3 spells CASSPLRGAKNIQYF. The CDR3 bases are TGTGCCAGCAGCCCGCTAAGAGGTGCCAAAAACATTCAGTACTTC.

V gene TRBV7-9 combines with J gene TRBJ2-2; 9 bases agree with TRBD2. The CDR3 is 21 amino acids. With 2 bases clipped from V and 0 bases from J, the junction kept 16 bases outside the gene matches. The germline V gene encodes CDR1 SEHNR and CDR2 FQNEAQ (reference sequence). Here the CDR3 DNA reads TGTGCCAGCAGCTTAAACCGCGTTCTAGCGGGACGATACCCGAACACCGGGGAGCTGTTTTTT. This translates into CASSLNRVLAGRYPNTGELFF.

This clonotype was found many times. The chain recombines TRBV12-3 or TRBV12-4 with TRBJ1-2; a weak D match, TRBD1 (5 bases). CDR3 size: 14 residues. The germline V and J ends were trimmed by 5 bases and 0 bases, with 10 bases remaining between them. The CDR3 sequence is CASSPGTTNYGYTF. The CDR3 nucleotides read TGTGCCAGCAGTCCGGGGACCACTAACTATGGCTACACCTTC.

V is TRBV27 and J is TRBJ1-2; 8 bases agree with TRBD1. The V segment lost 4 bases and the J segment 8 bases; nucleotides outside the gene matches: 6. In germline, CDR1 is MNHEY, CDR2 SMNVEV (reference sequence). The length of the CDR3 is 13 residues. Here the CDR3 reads CASSSTGAGGYTF. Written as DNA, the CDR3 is TGTGCCAGCAGTTCGACAGGGGCGGGGGGCTACACCTTC.

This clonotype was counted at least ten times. This chain's CDR3 is CASSAGEAGANVLTF. The CDR3 nucleotides read TGTGCCAGCAGCGCGGGGGAGGCTGGGGCCAACGTCCTGACTTTC. The chain links TRBV6-1 to TRBJ2-6; 7 bases agree with TRBD2. The ends lost 6 bases at V and 2 bases at J; junction bases unmatched: 4. The CDR3 has 15 residues. Germline CDR1 is MNHNS and CDR2 is SASEGT.